This entry concerns a single T cell receptor (beta chain). The antigen remains unidentified. The sample comes from a study of blood T cells in healthy people across ages. General study findings and limits: Estimates based on one million T cells were treated as lower bounds.

Alongside a J-beta primer mix, a sample-barcoded 5' primer served in a second PCR lasting about 7 to 11 cycles. From the 5' RACE reads, TCRdb called clonotypes with MiXCR, one entry per CDR3 protein. The sample includes some 1.5 million distinct CDR3 sequences, about 45% seen only once; the top ten take just over 4%. PBMCs were isolated at a quantity of at least 7 million per sample. Per sample, at least 5.5 micrograms of total RNA were extracted. The germline CDR1 and CDR2 sequences are SGDLS and YYNGEE. V was shortened by 4 bases and J by 4 bases, with 12 bases between the two germline ends. This CDR3 is built from 15 residues.

The V call is TRBV9, the J call TRBJ2-6; D uncertain. The sample was blood. This TCR derives from a woman between 18 and 29 years old in good health. The DNA of the CDR3 is TGTGCCAGCAGCCAGCAACTTACCGGGGCCAACGTCCTGACTTTC. Its protein is CASSQQLTGANVLTF. Based on the CDR3 plus reference TRBV9 and TRBJ2-6, the full variable domain is DSGVTQTPKHLITATGQRVTLRCSPRSGDLSVYWYQQSLDQGLQFLIQYYNGEERAKGNILERFSAQQFPDLHSELNLSSLELGDSALYFCASSQQLTGANVLTFGAGSRLTVL.